Following are 4 T cell receptor beta chains from one sample sequenced in a study of CD8+ T cells in alopecia areata. cDNA serving as the sequencing template came from extracted, reverse transcribed RNA. The table came from immunoSEQ multiplex PCR; TCRdb's copy has only in-frame clones and leaves some out. The sample consists of 70,000 or so clones, approximately 29% of them appearing once. As for treatment: oral pan-JAK inhibitor, 5-10 mg twice daily. The sequenced sample was CD8+ T cells sorted from blood, obtained at week 4, from a patient treated with tofacitinib. All receptors come from a human donor with alopecia areata.

V and J are TRBV30 and TRBJ1-2; 10 nucleotides match TRBD1. Unmatched junction bases numbered 3, after V lost 8 bases and J lost 6 bases. This CDR3 is 11 amino acids long. Germline V CDR1 and CDR2: GTSNPN, SVGIG (reference sequence). This chain's CDR3 is CAGQGDDGYTF. In DNA form, the CDR3 reads TGTGCCGGACAGGGGGACGATGGCTACACCTTC.

The V and J genes are TRBV30 and TRBJ2-7; 8 nucleotides align to TRBD1. CDR3 length: 13 amino acids. V lost 3 bases, J lost 4 bases, and 5 bases stayed unmatched. Germline V gives CDR1 GTSNPN, CDR2 SVGIG (reference sequence). In DNA form, the CDR3 reads TGTGCCTGGAGACAGGGGGGCCCATACGAGCAGTACTTC. Encoded protein: CAWRQGGPYEQYF.

The chain has TRBV30 and TRBJ1-1, with a possible D match to TRBD1 (5 bases). This CDR3 has 13 amino acids. Trimming took 5 bases from V and 1 from J, leaving 11 bases between them. Germline loops: CDR1 GTSNPN, CDR2 SVGIG (reference sequence). The CDR3 reads CAWGVGENTEAFF. In nucleotides, the CDR3 is TGTGCCTGGGGGGTAGGGGAGAACACTGAAGCTTTCTTT.

The rearrangement joins TRBV29-1 to TRBJ2-5, with 12 positions matching TRBD1. CDR3 size: 14 residues. J gave up 4 bases and V 1 base, and 1 base lay outside the gene matches. Germline V gene lookup returns CDR1 SQVTM and CDR2 ANQGSEA. CDR3 DNA: TGCAGCGTTGAAGGGGGACAGGGGGCAGAGACCCAGTACTTC. Protein: CSVEGGQGAETQYF.